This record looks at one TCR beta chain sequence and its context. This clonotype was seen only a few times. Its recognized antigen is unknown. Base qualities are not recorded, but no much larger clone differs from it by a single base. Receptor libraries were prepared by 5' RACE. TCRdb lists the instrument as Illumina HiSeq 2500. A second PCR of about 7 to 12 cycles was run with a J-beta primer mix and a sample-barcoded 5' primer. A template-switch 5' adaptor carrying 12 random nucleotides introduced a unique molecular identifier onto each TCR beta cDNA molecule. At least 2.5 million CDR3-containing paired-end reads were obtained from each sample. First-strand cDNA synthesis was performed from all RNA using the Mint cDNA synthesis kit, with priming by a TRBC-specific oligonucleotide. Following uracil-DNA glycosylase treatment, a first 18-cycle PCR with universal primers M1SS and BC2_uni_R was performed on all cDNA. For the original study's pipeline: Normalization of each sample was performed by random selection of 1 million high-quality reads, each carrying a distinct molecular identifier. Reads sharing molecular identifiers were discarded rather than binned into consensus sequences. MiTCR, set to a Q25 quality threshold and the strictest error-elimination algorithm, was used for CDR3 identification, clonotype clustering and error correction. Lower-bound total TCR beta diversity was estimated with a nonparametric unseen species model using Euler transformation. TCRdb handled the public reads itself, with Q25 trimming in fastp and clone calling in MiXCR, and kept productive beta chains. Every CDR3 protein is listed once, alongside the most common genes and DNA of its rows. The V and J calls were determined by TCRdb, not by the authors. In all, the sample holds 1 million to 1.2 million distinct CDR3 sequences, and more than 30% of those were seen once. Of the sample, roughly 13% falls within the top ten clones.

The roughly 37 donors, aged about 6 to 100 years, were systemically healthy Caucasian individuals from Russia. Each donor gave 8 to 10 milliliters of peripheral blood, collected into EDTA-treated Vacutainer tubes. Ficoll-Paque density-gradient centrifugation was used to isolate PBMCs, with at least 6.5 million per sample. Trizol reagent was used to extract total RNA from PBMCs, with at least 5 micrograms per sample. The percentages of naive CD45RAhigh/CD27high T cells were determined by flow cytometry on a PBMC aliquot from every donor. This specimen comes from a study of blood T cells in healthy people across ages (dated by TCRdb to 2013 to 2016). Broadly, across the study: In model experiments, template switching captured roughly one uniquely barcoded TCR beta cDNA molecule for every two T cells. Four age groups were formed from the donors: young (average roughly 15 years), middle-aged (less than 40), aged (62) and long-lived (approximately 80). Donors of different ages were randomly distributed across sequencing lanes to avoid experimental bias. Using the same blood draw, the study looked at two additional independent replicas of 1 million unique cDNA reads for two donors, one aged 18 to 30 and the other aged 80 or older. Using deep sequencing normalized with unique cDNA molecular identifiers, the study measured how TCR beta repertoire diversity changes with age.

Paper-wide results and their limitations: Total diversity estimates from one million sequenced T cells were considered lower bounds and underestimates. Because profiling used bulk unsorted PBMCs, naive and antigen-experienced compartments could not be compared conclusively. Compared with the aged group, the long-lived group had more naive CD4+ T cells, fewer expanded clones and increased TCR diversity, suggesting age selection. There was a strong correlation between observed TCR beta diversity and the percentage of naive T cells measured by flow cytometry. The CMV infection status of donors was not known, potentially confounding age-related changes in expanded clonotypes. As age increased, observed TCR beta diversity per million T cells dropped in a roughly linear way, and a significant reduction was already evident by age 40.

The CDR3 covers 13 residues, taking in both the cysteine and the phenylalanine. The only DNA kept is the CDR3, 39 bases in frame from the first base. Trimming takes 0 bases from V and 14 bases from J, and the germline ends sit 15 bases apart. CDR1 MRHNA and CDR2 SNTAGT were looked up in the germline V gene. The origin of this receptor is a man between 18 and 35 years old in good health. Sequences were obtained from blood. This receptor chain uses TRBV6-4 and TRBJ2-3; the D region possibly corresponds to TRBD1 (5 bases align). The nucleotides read TGTGCCAGCAGTGACTCGGTGGTGGGGCCGTGGTATTTT. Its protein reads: CASSDSVVGPWYF.